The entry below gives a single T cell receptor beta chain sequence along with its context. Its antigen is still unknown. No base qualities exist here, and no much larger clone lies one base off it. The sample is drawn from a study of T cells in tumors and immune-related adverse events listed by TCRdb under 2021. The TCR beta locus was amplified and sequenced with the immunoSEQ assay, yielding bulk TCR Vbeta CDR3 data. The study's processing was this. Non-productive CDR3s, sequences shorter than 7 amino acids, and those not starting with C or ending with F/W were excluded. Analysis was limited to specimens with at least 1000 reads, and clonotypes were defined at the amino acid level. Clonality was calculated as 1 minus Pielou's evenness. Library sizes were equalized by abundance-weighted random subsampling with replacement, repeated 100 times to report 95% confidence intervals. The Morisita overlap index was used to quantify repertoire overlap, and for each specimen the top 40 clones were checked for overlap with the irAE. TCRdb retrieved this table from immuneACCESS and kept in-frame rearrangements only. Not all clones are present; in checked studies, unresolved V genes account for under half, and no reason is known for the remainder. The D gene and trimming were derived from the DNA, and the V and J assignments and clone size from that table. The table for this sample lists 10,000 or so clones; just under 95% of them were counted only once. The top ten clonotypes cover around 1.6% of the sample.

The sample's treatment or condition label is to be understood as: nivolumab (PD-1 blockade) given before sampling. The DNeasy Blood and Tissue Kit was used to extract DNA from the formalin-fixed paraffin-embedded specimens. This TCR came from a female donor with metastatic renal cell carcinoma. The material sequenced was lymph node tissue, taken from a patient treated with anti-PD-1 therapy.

Here is the DNA: TGTGCCAGCAGAATAGGGCCCTATGGCTACACCTTC. The translation is CASRIGPYGYTF. This receptor chain uses TRBV2 and TRBJ1-2, with the D gene not confidently named. Taken from the germline V gene, the CDR1 and CDR2 loops are SNHLY and FYNNEI. V drops 6 bases and J drops 4 bases, leaving 9 bases in between. From cysteine to phenylalanine, the CDR3 is 12 amino acids long. Of all the DNA, just the CDR3 is kept, 36 bases in frame from base 1.